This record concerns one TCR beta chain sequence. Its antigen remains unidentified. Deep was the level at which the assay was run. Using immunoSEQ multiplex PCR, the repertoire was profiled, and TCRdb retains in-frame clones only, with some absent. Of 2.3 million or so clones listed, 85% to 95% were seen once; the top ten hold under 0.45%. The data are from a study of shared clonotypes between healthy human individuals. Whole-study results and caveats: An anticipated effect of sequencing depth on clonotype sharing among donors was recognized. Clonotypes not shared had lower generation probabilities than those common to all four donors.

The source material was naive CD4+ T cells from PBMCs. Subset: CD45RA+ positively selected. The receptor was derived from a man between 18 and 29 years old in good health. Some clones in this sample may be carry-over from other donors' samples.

CDR3 sequence reads: CASSERQGRGNTIYF. The CDR3 DNA sequence: TGTGCCAGCAGCGAACGACAGGGGAGGGGAAACACCATATATTTT. The chain has TRBV13 and TRBJ1-3, with TRBD1 matching over 8 bases. V trimming: 5 bases; J trimming: 4 bases; junction bases outside the gene matches: 7. CDR1 PRHDT and CDR2 FYEKMQ come from the germline V gene (reference sequence). This CDR3 comprises 15 residues.